This TCR beta chain was captured by sequencing in a study of Ad26.COV2.S vaccination and SARS-CoV-2 variants. Study in general: Ad26.COV2.S shots went into the muscle once or twice, 56 days apart.

For this clone: The antigen is not known.

This CDR3 is built from 15 residues. CDR1 and CDR2 from the germline V gene are MNHEY and SVGAGI. V dropped 3 bases and J dropped 4; count of bases not matched to a gene: 4. Profiling relied on immunoSEQ multiplex PCR, and the TCRdb table lists in-frame clones only, not all of them. The sample records about 390,000 clones, about 85% being singletons. The treatment denotes: roughly 18 received Ad26.COV2.S at low or high dose, single or two shots; about five received placebo; per-sample allocation not given. Sample collection was performed on day 63 after the first vaccine or placebo injection. At a Boston site, the person donating was an adult of 18-55 years. Notes on the study in general: Placebo and vaccine recipients had non-spike TCR breadth that was similar.

The receptor was isolated from a person between 18 and 65 years old who received the Ad26.COV2.S COVID-19 vaccine or a placebo. J is TRBJ2-5 and V is TRBV6-5; 11 bases map to TRBD2. The sample was peripheral blood, taken in a trial of Ad26.COV2.S vaccine versus placebo. CDR3 in amino acids: CASSYTSGGSETQYF. The CDR3 DNA is TGTGCCAGCAGTTATACTAGCGGGGGATCAGAGACCCAGTACTTC.